The 4 T cell receptor beta chains listed next were all sequenced from one sample in a study of cytomegalovirus exposure and HLA in healthy donors. PCR amplification relied on 60 Vbeta primers (plus 13 Jbeta primers). Data came from immunoSEQ multiplex PCR; TCRdb stores just in-frame clones and leaves some out. The sample lists a few hundred thousand clones; approximately 90% were seen once. The sequenced sample was PBMCs. The source of these receptors is a woman younger than 30 in good health and CMV-seronegative.

The chain has TRBV10-3 and TRBJ2-5; no definite D call. The CDR3 is made up of 14 amino acids. V was shortened by 2 bases and J by 5 bases, with 12 bases between the two germline ends. Per the germline V gene, CDR1 is ENHRY and CDR2 is SYGVKD. CDR3 residues: CAISEAGSGETQYF. In DNA, the CDR3 is TGTGCCATCAGTGAGGCCGGGTCCGGGGAGACCCAGTACTTC.

V is TRBV11-2 and J is TRBJ2-7; D is perhaps TRBD1 (6 bases). V was trimmed by 6 bases and J by 0 bases, leaving 15 bases between them. CDR1 and CDR2 (germline): SGHAT, FQNNGV. This CDR3 contains 15 residues. As DNA, the CDR3 is TGTGCCAGCAGTCTGGACAGCTTGAGCTCCTACGAGCAGTACTTC. Its translation: CASSLDSLSSYEQYF.

J is TRBJ2-1 and V is TRBV27, with 9 nucleotides matching TRBD1. The germline V gene has CDR1 MNHEY and CDR2 SMNVEV (reference sequence). V trimming: 5 bases; J trimming: 1 base; junction bases outside the gene matches: 3. This CDR3 contains 15 residues. Written as DNA, the CDR3 is TGTGCCAGCAGTGGGGACAGGGTTTCCTACAATGAGCAGTTCTTC. Its protein product is CASSGDRVSYNEQFF.

The chain employs TRBV11-2 and TRBJ2-3; TRBD2 aligns across 7 bases. The CDR3 covers 16 residues. The V and J ends lost 1 base and 2 bases, in that order; junction bases with no gene match: 6. Germline V CDR1 and CDR2: SGHAT, FQNNGV. The CDR3 DNA reads as TGTGCCAGCAGCTTAGTTGGGGGGGTTGACACAGATACGCAGTATTTT. Translating it yields CASSLVGGVDTDTQYF.